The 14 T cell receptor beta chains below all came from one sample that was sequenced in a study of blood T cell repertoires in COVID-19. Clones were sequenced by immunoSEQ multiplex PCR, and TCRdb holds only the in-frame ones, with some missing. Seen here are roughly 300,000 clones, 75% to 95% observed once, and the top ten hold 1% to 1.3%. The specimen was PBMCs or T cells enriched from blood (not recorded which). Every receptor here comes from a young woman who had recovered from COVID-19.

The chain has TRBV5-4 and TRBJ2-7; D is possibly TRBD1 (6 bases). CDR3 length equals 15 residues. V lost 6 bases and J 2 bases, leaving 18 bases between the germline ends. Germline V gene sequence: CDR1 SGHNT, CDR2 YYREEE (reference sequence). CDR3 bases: TGTGCCAGCACCACAACGAAGGACAGAACCTACGAGCAGTACTTC. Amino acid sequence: CASTTTKDRTYEQYF.

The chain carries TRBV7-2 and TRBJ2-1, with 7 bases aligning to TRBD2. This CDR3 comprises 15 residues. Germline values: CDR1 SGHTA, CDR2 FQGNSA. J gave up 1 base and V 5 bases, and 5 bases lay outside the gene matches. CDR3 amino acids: CASSGLAASYNEQFF. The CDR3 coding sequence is TGTGCCAGCAGCGGTCTAGCGGCTTCCTACAATGAGCAGTTCTTC.

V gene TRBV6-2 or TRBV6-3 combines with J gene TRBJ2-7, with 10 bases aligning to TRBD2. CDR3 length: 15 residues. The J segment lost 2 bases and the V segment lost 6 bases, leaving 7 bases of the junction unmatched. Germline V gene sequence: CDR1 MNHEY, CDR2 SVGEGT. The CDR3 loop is CASSSGLADTYEQYF. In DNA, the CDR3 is TGTGCCAGCAGCTCCGGACTAGCGGATACCTACGAGCAGTACTTC.

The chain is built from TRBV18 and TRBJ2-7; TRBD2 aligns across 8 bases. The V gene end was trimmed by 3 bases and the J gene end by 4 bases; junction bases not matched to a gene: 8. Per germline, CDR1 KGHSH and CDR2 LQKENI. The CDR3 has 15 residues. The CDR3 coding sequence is TGTGCCAGCTCACCGTTCGAGCGGGGGTTATACGAGCAGTACTTC. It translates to CASSPFERGLYEQYF.

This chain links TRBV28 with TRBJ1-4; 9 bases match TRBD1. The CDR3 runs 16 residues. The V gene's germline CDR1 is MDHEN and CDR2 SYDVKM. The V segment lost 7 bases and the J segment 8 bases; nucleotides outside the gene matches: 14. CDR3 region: CASNNPGTGYEEKLFF. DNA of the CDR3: TGTGCCAGCAACAATCCCGGGACAGGGTATGAAGAAAAACTGTTTTTT. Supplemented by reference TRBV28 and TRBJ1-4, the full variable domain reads DVKVTQSSRYLVKRTGEKVFLECVQDMDHENMFWYRQDPGLGLRLIYFSYDVKMKEKGDIPEGYSVSREKKERFSLILESASTNQTSMYLCASNNPGTGYEEKLFFGSGTQLSVL.

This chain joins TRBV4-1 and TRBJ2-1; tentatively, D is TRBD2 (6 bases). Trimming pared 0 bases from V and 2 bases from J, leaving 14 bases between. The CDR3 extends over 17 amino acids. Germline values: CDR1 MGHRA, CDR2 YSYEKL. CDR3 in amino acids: CASSQDRVGSPYNEQFF. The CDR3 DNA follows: TGCGCCAGCAGCCAAGATCGGGTCGGGAGTCCCTACAATGAGCAGTTCTTC.

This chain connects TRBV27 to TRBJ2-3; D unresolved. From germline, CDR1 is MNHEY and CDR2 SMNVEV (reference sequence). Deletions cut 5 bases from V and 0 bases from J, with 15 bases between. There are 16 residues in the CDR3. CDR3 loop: CASSPKTATSTDTQYF. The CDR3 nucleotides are TGTGCCAGCAGTCCCAAGACTGCCACTAGCACAGATACGCAGTATTTT.

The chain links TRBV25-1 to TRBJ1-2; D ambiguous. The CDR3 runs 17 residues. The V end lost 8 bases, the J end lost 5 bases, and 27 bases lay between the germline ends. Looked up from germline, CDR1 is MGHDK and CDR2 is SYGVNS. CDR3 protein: CASGPGGSAGLNYGYTF. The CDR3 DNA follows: TGTGCCAGCGGACCGGGCGGCAGTGCCGGACTTAATTATGGCTACACCTTC.

The CDR3 loop reads CASILATDPPESYEQYF. The CDR3, as DNA: TGTGCCAGCATTCTAGCGACCGATCCCCCTGAATCCTACGAGCAGTACTTC. The V call is TRBV9, the J call TRBJ2-7; TRBD2 might be the D (6 bases). The germline V and J ends were trimmed by 6 bases and 1 base, with 23 bases remaining between them. The CDR3 covers 17 residues. CDR1 is SGDLS, CDR2 YYNGEE, per germline.

CDR3 DNA sequence: TGTGCCACCAGTGACCTGGGACTTTCCTACAATGAGCAGTTCTTC. It codes for CATSDLGLSYNEQFF. V gene TRBV24-1 combines with J gene TRBJ2-1, with D possibly being TRBD2 (6 bases). V lost 4 bases, J lost 1 base, and 10 bases lay in between. In germline, CDR1 is KGHDR, CDR2 SFDVKD. This CDR3 contains 15 residues.

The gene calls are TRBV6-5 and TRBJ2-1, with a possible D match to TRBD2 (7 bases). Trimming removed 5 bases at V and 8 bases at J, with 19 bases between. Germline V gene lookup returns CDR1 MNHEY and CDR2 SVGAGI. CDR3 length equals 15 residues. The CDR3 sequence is CASSNRMPGGHEQFF. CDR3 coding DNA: TGTGCCAGCAGTAACAGGATGCCCGGGGGGCATGAGCAGTTCTTC.

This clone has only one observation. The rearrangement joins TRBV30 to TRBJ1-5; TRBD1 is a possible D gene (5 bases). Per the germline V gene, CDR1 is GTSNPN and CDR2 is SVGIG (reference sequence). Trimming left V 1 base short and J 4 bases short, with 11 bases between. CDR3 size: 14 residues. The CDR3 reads CAWSAAQGNQPQHF. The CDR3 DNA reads TGTGCCTGGAGTGCAGCCCAGGGAAATCAGCCCCAGCATTTT.

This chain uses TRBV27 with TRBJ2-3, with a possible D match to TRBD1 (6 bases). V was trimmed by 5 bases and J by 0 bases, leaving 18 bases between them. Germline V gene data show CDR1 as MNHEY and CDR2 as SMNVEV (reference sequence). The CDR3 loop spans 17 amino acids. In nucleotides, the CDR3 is TGTGCCAGCAGTCCCCAGACAGGTTCATCTAGCACAGATACGCAGTATTTT. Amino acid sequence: CASSPQTGSSSTDTQYF.

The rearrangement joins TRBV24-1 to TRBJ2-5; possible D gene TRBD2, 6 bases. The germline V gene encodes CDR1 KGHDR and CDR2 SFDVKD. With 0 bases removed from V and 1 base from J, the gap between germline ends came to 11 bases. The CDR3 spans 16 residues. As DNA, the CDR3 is TGTGCCACCAGTGATTTGCATGGGGGGACCCAAGAGACCCAGTACTTC. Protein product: CATSDLHGGTQETQYF.